These 6 T cell receptor beta chains originate from one sample sequenced in a study of T-cell memory formation after mild COVID-19. A single record per CDR3 protein comes from TCRdb applying MiXCR to the 5' RACE reads. The table has around 340,000 distinct CDR3 sequences, about 21% seen once; the top ten hold 9.5% to 15%. The sequenced sample was PBMCs or a T cell subset sorted from them (not recorded which). These receptors were taken from an adult woman who had mild COVID-19 (a few samples of this study predate the infection). Cell type and time point are not known.

The rearrangement joins TRBV11-1 to TRBJ2-3; 8 bases line up with TRBD1. This CDR3 is 14 amino acids long. Germline CDR1 reads SGHAT; CDR2 reads FQDESV (reference sequence). The trim removed 2 bases at V and 8 bases at J, leaving 6 bases unmatched. For the CDR3, the DNA is TGTGCCAGCAGCTTAAGGACAGGGAGTCGTACGCAGTATTTT. This codes for CASSLRTGSRTQYF.

The chain is built from TRBV9 and TRBJ1-3, with D hard to call. The germline V and J ends were trimmed by 2 bases and 1 base, with 10 bases remaining between them. This CDR3 is 15 amino acids long. Germline V gives CDR1 SGDLS, CDR2 YYNGEE. DNA of the CDR3: TGTGCCAGCAGCGTTGACGACGCTTCTGGAAACACCATATATTTT. Amino acid sequence: CASSVDDASGNTIYF. Complete variable domain (other parts from reference TRBV9 and TRBJ1-3): DSGVTQTPKHLITATGQRVTLRCSPRSGDLSVYWYQQSLDQGLQFLIQYYNGEERAKGNILERFSAQQFPDLHSELNLSSLELGDSALYFCASSVDDASGNTIYFGEGSWLTVV.

The chain joins TRBV18 to TRBJ2-5; TRBD2 is a possible D gene (5 bases). Trimming shortened V by 3 bases and J by 4 bases, and 9 bases separated the two germline ends. There are 13 residues in the CDR3. The germline V gene encodes CDR1 KGHSH and CDR2 LQKENI. CDR3 nucleotide sequence: TGTGCCAGCTCACCGCTCGGAGGAGAGACCCAGTACTTC. It is translated as CASSPLGGETQYF.

The chain recombines TRBV30 with TRBJ2-7; no clear D. The CDR3 is 12 amino acids. V was trimmed by 3 bases and J by 7 bases, leaving 13 bases between them. Looked up from germline, CDR1 is GTSNPN and CDR2 is SVGIG (reference sequence). For the CDR3, the DNA is TGTGCCTGGAGCCGCCGGGCGGCGGAGCAGTACTTC. Amino acid sequence: CAWSRRAAEQYF. The whole variable domain, remainder taken from reference TRBV30 and TRBJ2-7, is SQTIHQWPATLVQPVGSPLSLECTVEGTSNPNLYWYRQAAGRGLQLLFYSVGIGQISSEVPQNLSASRPQDRQFILSSKKLLLSDSGFYLCAWSRRAAEQYFGPGTRLTVT.

This clonotype was counted a few times. The rearrangement joins TRBV4-3 to TRBJ2-7, with 8 bases matching TRBD1. V shed 1 base and J 1 base; nucleotides not matched to a gene: 6. This CDR3 is 16 amino acids long. Germline lookup yields CDR1 LGHNA and CDR2 YSLEER. The chain's CDR3 is CASSQGTGIRSYEQYF. In DNA form, the CDR3 reads TGCGCCAGCAGCCAAGGGACAGGGATAAGGTCCTACGAGCAGTACTTC.

The chain couples TRBV5-5 to TRBJ2-6; 7 nucleotides align to TRBD1. Germline V lookup: CDR1 SGHKS, CDR2 YYEKEE (reference sequence). Trimming at V came to 4 bases and at J to 4 bases, leaving 5 bases not matched to a gene. CDR3 length: 15 amino acids. The CDR3 coding sequence is TGTGCCAGCAGCCGACAGGGAACCGGGGCCAACGTCCTGACTTTC. This translates into CASSRQGTGANVLTF.